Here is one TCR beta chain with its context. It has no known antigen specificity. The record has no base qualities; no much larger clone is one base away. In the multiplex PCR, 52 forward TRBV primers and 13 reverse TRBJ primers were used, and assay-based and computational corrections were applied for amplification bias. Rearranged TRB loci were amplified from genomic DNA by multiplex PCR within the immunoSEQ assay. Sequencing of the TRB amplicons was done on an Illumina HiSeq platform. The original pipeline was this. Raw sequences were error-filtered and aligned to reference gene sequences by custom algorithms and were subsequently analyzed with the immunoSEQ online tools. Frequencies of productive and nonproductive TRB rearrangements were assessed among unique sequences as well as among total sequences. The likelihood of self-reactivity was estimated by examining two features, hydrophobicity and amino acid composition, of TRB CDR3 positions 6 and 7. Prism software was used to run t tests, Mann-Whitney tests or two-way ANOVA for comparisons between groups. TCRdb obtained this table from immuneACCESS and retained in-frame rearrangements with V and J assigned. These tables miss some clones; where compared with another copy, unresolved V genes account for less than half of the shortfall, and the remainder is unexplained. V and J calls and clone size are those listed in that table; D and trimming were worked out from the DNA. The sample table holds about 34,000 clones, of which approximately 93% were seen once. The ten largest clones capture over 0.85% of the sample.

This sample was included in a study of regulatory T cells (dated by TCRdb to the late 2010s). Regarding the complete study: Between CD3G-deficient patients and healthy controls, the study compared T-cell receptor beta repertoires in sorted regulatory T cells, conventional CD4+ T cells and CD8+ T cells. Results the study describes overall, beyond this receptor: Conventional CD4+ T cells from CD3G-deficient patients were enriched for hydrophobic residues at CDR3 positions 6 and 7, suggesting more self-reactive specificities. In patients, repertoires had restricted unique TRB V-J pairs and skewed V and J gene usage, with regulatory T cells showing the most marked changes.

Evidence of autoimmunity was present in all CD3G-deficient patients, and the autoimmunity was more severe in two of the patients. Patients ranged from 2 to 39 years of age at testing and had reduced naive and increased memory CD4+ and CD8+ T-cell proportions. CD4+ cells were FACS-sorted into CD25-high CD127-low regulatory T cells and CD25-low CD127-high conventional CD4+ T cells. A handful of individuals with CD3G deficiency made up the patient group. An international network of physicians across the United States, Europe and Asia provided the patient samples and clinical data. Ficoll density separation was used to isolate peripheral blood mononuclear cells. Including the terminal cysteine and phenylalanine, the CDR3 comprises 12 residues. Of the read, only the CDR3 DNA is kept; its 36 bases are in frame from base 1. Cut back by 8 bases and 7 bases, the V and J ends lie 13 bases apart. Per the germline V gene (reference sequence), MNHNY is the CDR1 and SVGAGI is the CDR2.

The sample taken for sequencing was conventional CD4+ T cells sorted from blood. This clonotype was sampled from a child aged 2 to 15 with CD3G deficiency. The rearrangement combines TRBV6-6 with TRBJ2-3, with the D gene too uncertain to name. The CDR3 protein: CASGVGSNTQYF. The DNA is TGTGCCAGCGGGGTAGGATCAAATACGCAGTATTTT.